There are a few counts of the clone carrying this TCR beta chain. As yet, its antigen is unknown. The data derive from a study of CD8 T cells in ankylosing spondylitis. Study observations and caveats: Disease-linked clones were CD8+ and relatively rare in peripheral blood. What appeared characteristic of ankylosing spondylitis blood was a TCR beta motif of eight highly homologous variants. Reactive arthritis synovial fluid and blood previously showed some of these motif variants.

V shed 5 bases, J shed 5 bases, and the junction held 15 bases outside the gene matches. The germline V gene has CDR1 DFQATT and CDR2 SNEGSKA (reference sequence). The CDR3 covers 16 residues. Libraries of TCR beta came from quantitative 5'-RACE with molecular barcodes. TCRdb independently ran MiXCR on the 5' RACE reads; one entry per CDR3 protein. The data show about 420,000 distinct CDR3 sequences, about a fifth seen once. The origin of this receptor is a male donor with ankylosing spondylitis. Sequenced: blood, either unsorted or a sorted T cell fraction (not recorded which). V and J are TRBV20-1 and TRBJ2-7; 10 positions match TRBD2. CDR3 DNA: TGCAGTGCTCCGTTAAGGCGGGCTAGCGGGAGTAACGAGCAGTACTTC. Translated: CSAPLRRASGSNEQYF.